The clone carrying this T cell receptor (beta chain) was counted at least ten times. Its antigen is not known. Unique molecular identifiers were affixed to single, distinct cDNA molecules. TCRdb itself ran the 5' RACE reads through MiXCR, one entry per CDR3 protein. Seen here are about 20,000 distinct CDR3 sequences, around 4.6% observed once, and the top ten hold 15% to 20%. These data originate in a study of early T cells in non-severe SARS-CoV-2 infection. Across the whole study: Bulk RNA from unsorted whole blood was sequenced; chains were unpaired. Findings and limits, study-wide: VDJdb-based annotation leaned toward anti-spike CD8 responses and missed private and CD4 specificities.

Germline CDR1 and CDR2: GTSNPN and SVGIG (reference sequence). The CDR3 has 13 amino acids. After removal of 8 bases from V and 4 bases from J, the junction contained 5 bases not matched to a gene. Sequenced material: whole blood. This clonotype was sampled from an adult who was a healthcare worker with PCR-confirmed SARS-CoV-2 infection or an uninfected control (not recorded which). The genes are TRBV30 and TRBJ1-6; 7 bases map to TRBD1. CDR3 sequence (DNA): TGTGCCCGACAACAGGGGTATAATTCACCCCTCCACTTT. The encoded protein is CARQQGYNSPLHF.